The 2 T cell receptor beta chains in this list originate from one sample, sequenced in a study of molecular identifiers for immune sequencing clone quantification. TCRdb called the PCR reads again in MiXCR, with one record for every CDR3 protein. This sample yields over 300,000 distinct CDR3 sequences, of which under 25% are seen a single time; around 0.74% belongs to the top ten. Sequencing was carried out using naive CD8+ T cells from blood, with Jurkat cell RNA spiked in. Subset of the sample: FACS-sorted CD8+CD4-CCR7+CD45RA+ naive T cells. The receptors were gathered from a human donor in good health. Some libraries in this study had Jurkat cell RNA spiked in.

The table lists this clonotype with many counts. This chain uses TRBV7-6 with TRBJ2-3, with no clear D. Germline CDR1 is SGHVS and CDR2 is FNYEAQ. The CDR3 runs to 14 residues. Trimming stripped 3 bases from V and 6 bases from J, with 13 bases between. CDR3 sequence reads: CASSFDPTGDTQYF. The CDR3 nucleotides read TGTGCCAGCAGCTTTGACCCCACCGGGGATACGCAGTATTTT. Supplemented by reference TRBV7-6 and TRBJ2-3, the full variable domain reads GAGVSQSPRYKVTKRGQDVALRCDPISGHVSLYWYRQALGQGPEFLTYFNYEAQQDKSGLPNDRFSAERPEGSISTLTIQRTEQRDSAMYRCASSFDPTGDTQYFGPGTRLTVL.

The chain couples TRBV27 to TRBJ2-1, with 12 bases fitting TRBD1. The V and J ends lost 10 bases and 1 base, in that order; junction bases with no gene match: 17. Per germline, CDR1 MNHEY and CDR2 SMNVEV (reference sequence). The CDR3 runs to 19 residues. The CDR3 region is CATKLGGTGGGGSYNEQFF. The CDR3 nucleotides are TGTGCCACGAAACTAGGCGGGACAGGGGGCGGGGGATCCTACAATGAGCAGTTCTTC.